This T cell receptor (beta chain) was sequenced during a study of prognosis after radiotherapy for stage I lung cancer. TCR beta CDR3 was amplified from genomic DNA by two-round multiplex PCR. Amplification in first-round PCR relied on primers specific to each TRBV and TRBJ gene. Using its own MiXCR run on the multiplex PCR reads, TCRdb lists one record per CDR3 protein. The data contain approximately 41,000 distinct CDR3 sequences, approximately 24% of them singletons. This clonotype was counted many times. Germline values: CDR1 SGHTS, CDR2 YDEGEE. CDR3 length: 12 amino acids. Trimming removed 2 bases at V and 6 bases at J, with 8 bases between.

The material sequenced was PBMCs, taken before or after stereotactic body radiation therapy (not recorded which). The clonotype was recovered from a donor over 45 with non-small cell lung cancer. The chain joins TRBV5-8 to TRBJ1-2; TRBD1 is a possible D gene (5 bases). The CDR3 region has the DNA TGTGCCAGCAGCTTAAAGGGGAATGGCTACACCTTC. This encodes CASSLKGNGYTF. The variable domain in full, with the rest retrieved from reference TRBV5-8 and TRBJ1-2, is EAGVTQSPTHLIKTRGQQATLRCSPISGHTSVYWYQQALGLGLQFLLWYDEGEERNRGNFPPRFSGRQFPNYSSELNVNALELEDSALYLCASSLKGNGYTFGSGTRLTVV.